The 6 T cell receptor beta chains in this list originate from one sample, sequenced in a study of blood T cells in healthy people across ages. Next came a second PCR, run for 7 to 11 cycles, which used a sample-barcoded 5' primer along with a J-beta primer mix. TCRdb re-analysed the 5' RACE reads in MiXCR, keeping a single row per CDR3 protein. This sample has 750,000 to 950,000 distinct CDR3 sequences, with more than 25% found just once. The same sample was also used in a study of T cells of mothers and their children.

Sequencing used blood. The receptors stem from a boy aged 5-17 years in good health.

CDR3 in amino acids: CASSLSGYRGQETQYF. CDR3 sequence (DNA): TGCGCCAGCAGCCTGTCAGGCTACAGAGGGCAAGAGACCCAGTACTTC. The chain joins TRBV5-1 to TRBJ2-5; tentative D call: TRBD2 (5 bases). In germline, CDR1 is SGHRS, CDR2 YFSETQ. V lost 4 bases and J lost 2, with 18 bases in between. CDR3 size: 16 residues.

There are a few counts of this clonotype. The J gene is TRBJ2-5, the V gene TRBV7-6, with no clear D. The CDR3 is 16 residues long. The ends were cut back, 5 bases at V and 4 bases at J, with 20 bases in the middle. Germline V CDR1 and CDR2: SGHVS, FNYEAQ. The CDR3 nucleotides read TGTGCCAGCAGCCCCCGAGGACCAAAGCACCCAGAGACCCAGTACTTC. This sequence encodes CASSPRGPKHPETQYF.

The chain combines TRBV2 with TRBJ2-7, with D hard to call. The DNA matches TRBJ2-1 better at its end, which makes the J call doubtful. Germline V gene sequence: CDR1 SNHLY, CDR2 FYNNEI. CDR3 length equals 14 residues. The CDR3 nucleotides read TGTGCCAGCAAGGGTACTACAACATCTCTTGAGCAGTTCTTC. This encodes CASKGTTTSLEQFF.

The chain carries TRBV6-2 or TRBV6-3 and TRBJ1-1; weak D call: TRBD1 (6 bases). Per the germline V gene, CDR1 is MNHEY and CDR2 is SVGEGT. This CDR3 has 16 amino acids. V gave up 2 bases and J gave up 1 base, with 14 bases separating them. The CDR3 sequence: CASSYGWGRGNTEAFF. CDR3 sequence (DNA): TGTGCCAGCAGTTACGGTTGGGGCAGGGGGAACACTGAAGCTTTCTTT.

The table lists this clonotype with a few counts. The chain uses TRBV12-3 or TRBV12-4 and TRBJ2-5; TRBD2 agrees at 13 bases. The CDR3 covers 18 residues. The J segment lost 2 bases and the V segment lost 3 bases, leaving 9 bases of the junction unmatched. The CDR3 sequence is CASSFPRTSGGVQETQYF. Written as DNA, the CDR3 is TGTGCCAGCAGTTTCCCTCGAACTAGCGGGGGGGTACAAGAGACCCAGTACTTC.

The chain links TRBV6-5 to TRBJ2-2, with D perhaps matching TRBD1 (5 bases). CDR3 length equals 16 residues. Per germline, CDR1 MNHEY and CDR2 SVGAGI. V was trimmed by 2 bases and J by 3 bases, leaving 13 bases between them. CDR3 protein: CASSYSDSYHTGELFF. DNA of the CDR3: TGTGCCAGCAGTTACAGCGACAGCTACCACACCGGGGAGCTGTTTTTT.